The T cell receptor beta chain described here comes from a study of blood T cell repertoires in COVID-19. Study summary: Spain, Italy and the United States supplied samples that represented acute and convalescent COVID-19.

Clones were read by immunoSEQ multiplex PCR, and TCRdb kept only the in-frame ones, dropping some. In the table there are approximately 140,000 clones, around 90% of which are singletons. Germline CDR1 reads MNHEY; CDR2 reads SVGEGT. V was trimmed by 5 bases and J by 2 bases, leaving 13 bases between them. CDR3 size: 15 residues. Sample: peripheral blood. This chain links TRBV6-2 or TRBV6-3 with TRBJ1-3; D is unclear. This receptor was identified in a man between 60 and 75 years old with active or convalescent COVID-19. CDR3 protein: CASSARGKAGNTIYF. The DNA for the CDR3 is TGTGCCAGCAGTGCACGGGGAAAAGCTGGAAACACCATATATTTT.